This TCR beta chain was found in a study of CD4+ T cells in melanoma. The method was immunoSEQ multiplex PCR; TCRdb's version includes in-frame clones alone and lacks a portion of them. The sample lists 10,000 to 12,000 clones, under 65% occurring once. A note on this clone: Its antigen is as yet unknown.

V lost 2 bases and J 5 bases, leaving 13 bases between the germline ends. This CDR3 is 14 amino acids long. Germline values: CDR1 SGHRS, CDR2 YFSETQ. Findings of the study overall: CD8+ T cell, macrophage and B cell function reportedly correlated with neoantigen-specific CD4+ T cells. Reportedly, melanoma neoantigen-specific CD4+ T cells showed varied differentiation states.

The source of this sequence is a human donor with melanoma. The chain combines TRBV5-1 with TRBJ2-5, with a weak D call TRBD1 (5 bases). The sequenced material came from cells from a culture (not recorded whether cultured in vitro). CDR3 nucleotide sequence: TGCGCCAGCAGCTTAGAAGGGGTGAGGGAGACCCAGTACTTC. Its protein product is CASSLEGVRETQYF.